A single sample gave rise to the 18 T cell receptor beta chains below, sequenced in a study of shared clonotypes between healthy human individuals. TCRdb's copy holds only in-frame clones and misses some; the assay was immunoSEQ multiplex PCR. The repertoire consists of roughly 1,500,000 clones, with 98% to 99% occurring once and the leading ten covering approximately 0.4%. The sample taken for sequencing was naive CD4+ T cells sorted from blood. Subset of the sample: CD45RA+ positively selected. These receptor sequences come from a man in his thirties or forties in good health.

This clone has just one count. The rearrangement uses TRBV9 and TRBJ2-1, with 7 bases that match TRBD2. Germline V gene sequence: CDR1 SGDLS, CDR2 YYNGEE. Unmatched junction bases numbered 3, after V lost 0 bases and J lost 3 bases. The CDR3 runs to 15 residues. The CDR3 here is CASSVEGLNYNEQFF. CDR3 nucleotides: TGTGCCAGCAGCGTAGAGGGACTAAACTACAATGAGCAGTTCTTC.

The chain joins TRBV23-1 to TRBJ2-7, with D perhaps TRBD2 (5 bases). TRBV23-1 is an ORF for which the function is uncertain. CDR3 size: 14 residues. The V gene lost 3 bases and the J gene lost 1 base, with 10 bases spanning the gap. CDR3: CASSHRGPSYEQYF. The CDR3 DNA reads as TGCGCCAGCAGTCATAGAGGGCCTTCCTACGAGCAGTACTTC.

V is TRBV29-1 and J is TRBJ1-5; 9 bases are a match to TRBD1. V gave up 6 bases and J gave up 5 bases; unmatched junction bases: 8. CDR1 and CDR2 from the germline V gene are SQVTM and ANQGSEA. This CDR3 contains 14 residues. In nucleotides, the CDR3 is TGCAGCGTCGCAACAGGGGGCCAGGATCAGCCCCAGCATTTT. Amino acid sequence: CSVATGGQDQPQHF.

The gene calls are TRBV6-6 and TRBJ2-7; TRBD1 matches at 8 bases. The germline gives CDR1 MNHNY, CDR2 SVGAGI (reference sequence). The V segment lost 5 bases and the J segment 6 bases; nucleotides outside the gene matches: 9. CDR3 length: 14 residues. CDR3: CASSHPGQAAEQYF. Written as DNA, the CDR3 is TGTGCCAGCAGTCACCCGGGACAGGCGGCCGAGCAGTACTTC.

In regard to this clone: The sample has other DNA sequences that encode this CDR3 too. The CDR3 nucleotides are TGTGCCAGCTCACCTGGGGTCTCTGGAAACACCATATATTTT. Translating it yields CASSPGVSGNTIYF. V is TRBV18 and J is TRBJ1-3; no clear D. Deletions cut 3 bases from V and 0 bases from J, with 6 bases between. Germline-derived CDR1 and CDR2 are KGHSH and LQKENI. The CDR3 totals 14 residues.

This chain joins TRBV7-9 and TRBJ2-1; TRBD1 or TRBD2 may be the D gene (5 bases each). The CDR3 is 17 residues long. Germline values: CDR1 SEHNR, CDR2 FQNEAQ (reference sequence). V lost 5 bases, J lost 9 bases, and 26 bases lay in between. The CDR3 loop is CASSHWSSAPPGGEQFF. For the CDR3, the DNA is TGTGCCAGCAGCCACTGGTCCTCGGCCCCACCTGGGGGTGAGCAGTTCTTC. The full variable domain, its missing parts supplied by reference TRBV7-9 and TRBJ2-1, is DTGVSQNPRHKITKRGQNVTFRCDPISEHNRLYWYRQTLGQGPEFLTYFQNEAQLEKSRLLSDRFSAERPKGSFSTLEIQRTEQGDSAMYLCASSHWSSAPPGGEQFFGPGTRLTVL.

The CDR3, as DNA: TGTGCCAGCAGCTTAGTCAGTACAGGGAACTATGGCTACACCTTC. Translated, it gives CASSLVSTGNYGYTF. This chain uses TRBV11-2 with TRBJ1-2; D is possibly TRBD1 (6 bases). The V end was cut by 1 base, the J end by 2 bases, with 11 bases between. Germline CDR1 SGHAT, CDR2 FQNNGV. The CDR3 spans 15 residues.

The rearrangement uses TRBV7-2 and TRBJ1-4; TRBD1 aligns across 8 bases. This CDR3 has 15 residues. Trimming at V came to 5 bases and at J to 3 bases, leaving 5 bases not matched to a gene. Looked up from germline, CDR1 is SGHTA and CDR2 is FQGNSA. The DNA of the CDR3 is TGTGCCAGCAGCCCCACAGGGGGACCTAATGAAAAACTGTTTTTT. It translates to CASSPTGGPNEKLFF.

This clone appeared once. The rearrangement joins TRBV2 to TRBJ1-2, with a weak D call TRBD1 (5 bases). V lost 0 bases and J 8 bases, leaving 7 bases between the germline ends. CDR1 is SNHLY and CDR2 is FYNNEI in the germline V gene. The CDR3 contains 12 residues. The DNA of the CDR3 is TGTGCCAGCAGTGAAGCGGAGGGGGGCTACACCTTC. Translated: CASSEAEGGYTF.

J is TRBJ2-2 and V is TRBV4-1; D uncertain. This CDR3 has 17 residues. Germline V gives CDR1 MGHRA, CDR2 YSYEKL. Trimming removed 1 base at V and 1 base at J, with 13 bases between. CDR3 region: CASSQVTAPVNTGELFF. CDR3 nucleotides: TGCGCCAGCAGCCAAGTAACAGCACCAGTGAACACCGGGGAGCTGTTTTTT.

The chain has TRBV5-1 and TRBJ2-4; 9 bases are a match to TRBD2. V shed 4 bases, J shed 6 bases, and the junction held 8 bases outside the gene matches. Germline CDR1 and CDR2: SGHRS and YFSETQ. The CDR3 spans 15 residues. The DNA of the CDR3 is TGCGCCAGCAGCCGGACTAGCGAACGGGTAAACATTCAGTACTTC. Its protein is CASSRTSERVNIQYF.

The V and J genes are TRBV2 and TRBJ2-1; 7 nucleotides match TRBD1. The germline V gene encodes CDR1 SNHLY and CDR2 FYNNEI. V shed 6 bases and J 2 bases; nucleotides not matched to a gene: 7. This CDR3 is 15 amino acids long. This CDR3 is CASRGNRGTYNEQFF. DNA of the CDR3: TGTGCCAGCAGGGGGAACAGGGGAACCTACAATGAGCAGTTCTTC.

The gene calls are TRBV29-1 and TRBJ1-1; D gene uncertain. The CDR3 length is 13 residues. Trimming left V 3 bases short and J 1 base short, with 9 bases between. Germline values: CDR1 SQVTM, CDR2 ANQGSEA. CDR3: CSVERGGNTEAFF. The CDR3 DNA sequence: TGCAGCGTTGAGCGGGGAGGGAACACTGAAGCTTTCTTT.

This clone was counted once. V gene TRBV10-3 combines with J gene TRBJ2-1; 9 bases agree with TRBD2. The CDR3 runs to 15 residues. Germline trimming cut 0 bases from V and 9 bases from J; bases unmatched to any gene: 6. Germline assignment: CDR1 ENHRY and CDR2 SYGVKD. The CDR3 DNA sequence: TGTGCCATCAGTGAGTCGCGAGCGGGAGGTTCTGAGCAGTTCTTC. It is translated as CAISESRAGGSEQFF.

On this clone itself: The same CDR3 can be traced to other DNA sequences in this sample. The CDR3 reads CASSLVAGANQPQHF. The DNA for the CDR3 is TGTGCCAGCAGCTTAGTGGCAGGGGCAAATCAGCCCCAGCATTTT. The gene calls are TRBV7-2 and TRBJ1-5; possible D gene TRBD1, 6 bases. The germline V gene encodes CDR1 SGHTA and CDR2 FQGNSA. The CDR3 covers 15 residues. Trimming removed 1 base from V and 4 bases from J, with 11 bases in between.

In regard to this clone: The identical CDR3 is also encoded by other nucleotide sequences in the sample. The genes are TRBV5-1 and TRBJ1-5; D uncertain. CDR3 length equals 13 residues. Trimming took 0 bases from V and 5 from J, leaving 6 bases between them. CDR1 and CDR2 (germline): SGHRS, YFSETQ. Written as DNA, the CDR3 is TGCGCCAGCAGCTTGGCCGGTGATCAGCCCCAGCATTTT. Protein: CASSLAGDQPQHF.

The rearrangement joins TRBV19 to TRBJ2-1, with D perhaps TRBD1 (5 bases). The CDR3 covers 12 residues. The V end lost 8 bases, the J end lost 3 bases, and 8 bases lay between the germline ends. Per germline, CDR1 LNHDA and CDR2 SQIVND (reference sequence). The CDR3 here is CASQGLYNEQFF. CDR3 nucleotide sequence: TGTGCCAGTCAGGGCCTCTACAATGAGCAGTTCTTC.

The gene calls are TRBV6-6 and TRBJ1-3, with TRBD1 identical over 7 bases. CDR1 is MNHNY, CDR2 SVGAGI, per germline (reference sequence). The CDR3 runs 14 residues. V was clipped by 5 bases and J by 2 bases; unmatched bases: 3. Here the CDR3 DNA reads TGTGCCAGCAGTACAGGGGTACCTGGAAACACCATATATTTT. It translates to CASSTGVPGNTIYF.